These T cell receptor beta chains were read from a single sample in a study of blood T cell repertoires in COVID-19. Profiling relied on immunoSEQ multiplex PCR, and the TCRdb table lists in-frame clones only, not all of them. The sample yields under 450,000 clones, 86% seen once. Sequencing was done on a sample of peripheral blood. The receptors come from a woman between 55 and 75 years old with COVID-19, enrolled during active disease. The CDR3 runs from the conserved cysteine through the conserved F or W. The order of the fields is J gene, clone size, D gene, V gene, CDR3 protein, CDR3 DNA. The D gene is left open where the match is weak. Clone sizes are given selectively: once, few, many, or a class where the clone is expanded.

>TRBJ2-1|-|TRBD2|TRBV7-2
CASSLRAGVRTSYNEQFF
TGTGCCAGCAGCTTACGAGCGGGGGTAAGAACTTCCTACAATGAGCAGTTCTTC
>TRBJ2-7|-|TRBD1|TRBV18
CASSPPIGQGTYEQYF
TGTGCCAGCTCACCACCCATAGGACAGGGGACCTACGAGCAGTACTTC
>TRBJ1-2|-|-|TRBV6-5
CASSYSGANYGYTF
TGTGCCAGCAGTTACTCAGGGGCGAACTATGGCTACACCTTC
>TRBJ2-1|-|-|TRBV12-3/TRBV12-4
CASSFRGRDEQFF
TGTGCCAGCAGTTTCAGGGGAAGGGATGAGCAGTTCTTC
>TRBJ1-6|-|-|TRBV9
CASSVLSASPLHF
TGTGCCAGCAGCGTACTCAGCGCTTCACCCCTCCACTTT
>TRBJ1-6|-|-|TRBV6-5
CASSMDPGNSPLHF
TGTGCCAGCAGTATGGACCCGGGAAATTCACCCCTCCACTTT
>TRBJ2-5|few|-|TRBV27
CASSLYQGSPWYF
TGTGCCAGCAGTTTATATCAGGGGTCCCCCTGGTACTTC
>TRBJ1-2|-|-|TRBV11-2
CASSLIVRRANYGYTF
TGTGCCAGCAGCTTAATCGTACGGAGAGCTAACTATGGCTACACCTTC
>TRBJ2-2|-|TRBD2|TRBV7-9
CASSLAAGTGELFF
TGTGCCAGCAGCTTAGCAGCGGGGACCGGGGAGCTGTTTTTT
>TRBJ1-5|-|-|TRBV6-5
CASRRLNQPQHF
TGTGCCAGCAGAAGACTCAATCAGCCCCAGCATTTT
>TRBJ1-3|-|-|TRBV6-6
CATHSGNTIYF
TGTGCCACCCACTCTGGAAACACCATATATTTT
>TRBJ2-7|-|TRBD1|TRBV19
CASSIAVRGFYEQYF
TGTGCCAGTAGTATAGCTGTCAGGGGGTTCTACGAGCAGTACTTC
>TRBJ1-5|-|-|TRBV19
CASSSTITGYQPQHF
TGTGCCAGTAGCTCGACAATTACAGGCTATCAGCCCCAGCATTTT
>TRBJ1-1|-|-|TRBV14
CASSQGPGLGTEAFF
TGTGCCAGCAGCCAAGGTCCCGGCCTCGGGACTGAAGCTTTCTTT
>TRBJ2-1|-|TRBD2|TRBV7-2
CASSLAGSGVYNEQFF
TGTGCCAGCAGCTTAGCCGGGAGCGGGGTCTACAATGAGCAGTTCTTC
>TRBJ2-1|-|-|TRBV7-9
CASSLRFLPYNEQFF
TGTGCCAGCAGCTTGCGGTTTCTACCCTACAATGAGCAGTTCTTC
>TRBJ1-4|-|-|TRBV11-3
CASSLGSFNEKLFF
TGTGCCAGCAGCTTAGGAAGCTTTAATGAAAAACTGTTTTTT
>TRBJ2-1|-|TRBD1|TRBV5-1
CASSPQRDRGYNEQFF
TGCGCCAGCAGCCCCCAAAGGGACAGGGGCTACAATGAGCAGTTCTTC
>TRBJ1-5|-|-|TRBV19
CASSRLEDSSNQPQHF
TGTGCCAGTAGTCGACTTGAGGACAGTAGCAATCAGCCCCAGCATTTT
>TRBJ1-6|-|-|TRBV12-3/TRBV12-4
CASSLTTYVPLHF
TGTGCCAGCAGTTTGACTACTTATGTTCCCCTCCACTTT
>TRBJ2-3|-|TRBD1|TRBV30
CAWNRDRETNTDTQYF
TGTGCCTGGAATCGGGACAGAGAGACTAACACAGATACGCAGTATTTT
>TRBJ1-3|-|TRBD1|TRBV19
CASSIQGDGNTIYF
TGTGCCAGTAGTATTCAGGGGGATGGAAACACCATATATTTT
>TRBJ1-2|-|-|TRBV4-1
CASSSWWGVGGYTF
TGCGCCAGCAGCAGCTGGTGGGGGGTGGGAGGCTACACCTTC
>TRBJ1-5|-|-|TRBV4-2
CASSQEGGVSNQPQHF
TGTGCCAGCAGCCAAGAGGGGGGGGTTAGCAATCAGCCCCAGCATTTT
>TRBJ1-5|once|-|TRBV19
CASSIVSQPQHF
TGTGCCAGTAGTATAGTTAGTCAGCCCCAGCATTTT
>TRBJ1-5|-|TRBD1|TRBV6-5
CASSRETGGNQPQHF
TGTGCCAGCAGTCGTGAAACAGGGGGCAATCAGCCCCAGCATTTT
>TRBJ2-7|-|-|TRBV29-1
CSVEVGAYEQYF
TGCAGCGTTGAGGTAGGGGCCTACGAGCAGTACTTC
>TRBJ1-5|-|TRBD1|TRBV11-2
CASSVGQGVKQPQHF
TGTGCCAGCAGCGTCGGACAGGGGGTCAAACAGCCCCAGCATTTT
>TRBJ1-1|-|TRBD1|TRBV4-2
CASSQGQGSDTEAFF
TGTGCCAGCAGCCAAGGACAGGGGTCTGACACTGAAGCTTTCTTT
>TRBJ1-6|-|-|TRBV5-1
CASSLSDNKSPLHF
TGCGCCAGCAGCTTATCGGACAATAAATCACCCCTCCACTTT
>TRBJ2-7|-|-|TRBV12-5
CASGLVPGYEQYF
TGTGCTAGTGGTTTGGTACCAGGGTACGAGCAGTACTTC
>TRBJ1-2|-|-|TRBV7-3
CASSFPQGHGYTF
TGTGCCAGCAGCTTCCCTCAGGGGCATGGCTACACCTTC
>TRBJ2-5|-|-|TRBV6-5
CASSSLAGVETQYF
TGTGCCAGCAGTTCCCTGGCAGGGGTAGAGACCCAGTACTTC
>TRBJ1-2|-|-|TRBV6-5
CAVRQPKTDGYTF
TGTGCCGTCAGACAGCCAAAGACTGATGGCTACACCTTC
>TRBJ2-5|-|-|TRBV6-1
CASSDGQIQETQYF
TGTGCCAGCAGTGATGGCCAGATCCAAGAGACCCAGTACTTC
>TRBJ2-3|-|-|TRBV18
CASSLLADTQYF
TGTGCCAGCTCACTTCTAGCAGATACGCAGTATTTT
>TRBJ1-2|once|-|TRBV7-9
CASSGDYGYTF
TGTGCCAGCAGCGGAGATTATGGCTACACCTTC
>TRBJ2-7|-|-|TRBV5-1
CASSLDWYASYEQYF
TGCGCCAGCAGCCTGGACTGGTACGCATCCTACGAGCAGTACTTC
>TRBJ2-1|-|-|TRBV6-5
CASTPGFRDNEQFF
TGTGCCAGCACCCCAGGGTTCCGGGACAATGAGCAGTTCTTC
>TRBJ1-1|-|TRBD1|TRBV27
CASSLSGTGGITEAFF
TGTGCCAGCAGTTTATCCGGGACAGGGGGTATCACTGAAGCTTTCTTT
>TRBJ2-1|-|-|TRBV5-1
CASSADFFEGQFF
TGCGCCAGCAGCGCGGACTTCTTCGAAGGGCAGTTCTTC
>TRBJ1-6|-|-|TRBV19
CASSMETANNSPLHF
TGTGCCAGTAGTATGGAGACAGCTAATAATTCACCCCTCCACTTT
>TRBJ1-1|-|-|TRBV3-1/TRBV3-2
CASSRTANLRVWAEAFF
TGTGCCAGCAGCCGGACAGCGAACCTACGTGTTTGGGCTGAAGCTTTCTTT
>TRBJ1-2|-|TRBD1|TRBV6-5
CASSSDRVGYGYTF
TGTGCCAGCAGTTCGGACAGGGTCGGCTATGGCTACACCTTC
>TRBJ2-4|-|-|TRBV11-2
CASSLDLKVLAKNIQYF
TGTGCCAGCAGCTTAGATCTAAAAGTCTTAGCCAAAAACATTCAGTACTTC
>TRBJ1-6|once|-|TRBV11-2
CASSLDQSGRRGSPLHF
TGTGCCAGCAGCTTAGATCAAAGTGGCCGACGCGGTTCACCCCTCCACTTT
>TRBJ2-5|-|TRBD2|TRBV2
CASSEGPSGGVETQYF
TGTGCCAGCAGTGAAGGCCCTAGCGGGGGGGTGGAGACCCAGTACTTC
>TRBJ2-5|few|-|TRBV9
CASSVRGAGTGETQYF
TGTGCCAGCAGCGTCAGGGGCGCCGGGACGGGGGAGACCCAGTACTTC
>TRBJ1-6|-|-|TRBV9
CASSVDKGYSPLHF
TGTGCCAGCAGCGTAGATAAGGGGTACTCACCCCTCCACTTT
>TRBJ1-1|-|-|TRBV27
CASSVVDGSTEAFF
TGTGCCAGCAGTGTCGTCGATGGTAGCACTGAAGCTTTCTTT
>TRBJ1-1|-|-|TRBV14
CASSQAVFNTEAFF
TGTGCCAGCAGCCAAGCTGTCTTTAACACTGAAGCTTTCTTT
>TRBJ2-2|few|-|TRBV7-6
CASSLRVTGELFF
TGTGCCAGCAGCTTGAGAGTTACCGGGGAGCTGTTTTTT
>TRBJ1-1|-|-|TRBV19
CASSMGSGGRWFTEAFF
TGTGCCAGTAGTATGGGGTCCGGGGGGCGGTGGTTCACTGAAGCTTTCTTT
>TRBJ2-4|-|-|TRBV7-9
CASSLPQGMAKNIQYF
TGTGCCAGCAGCCTCCCCCAGGGGATGGCCAAAAACATTCAGTACTTC